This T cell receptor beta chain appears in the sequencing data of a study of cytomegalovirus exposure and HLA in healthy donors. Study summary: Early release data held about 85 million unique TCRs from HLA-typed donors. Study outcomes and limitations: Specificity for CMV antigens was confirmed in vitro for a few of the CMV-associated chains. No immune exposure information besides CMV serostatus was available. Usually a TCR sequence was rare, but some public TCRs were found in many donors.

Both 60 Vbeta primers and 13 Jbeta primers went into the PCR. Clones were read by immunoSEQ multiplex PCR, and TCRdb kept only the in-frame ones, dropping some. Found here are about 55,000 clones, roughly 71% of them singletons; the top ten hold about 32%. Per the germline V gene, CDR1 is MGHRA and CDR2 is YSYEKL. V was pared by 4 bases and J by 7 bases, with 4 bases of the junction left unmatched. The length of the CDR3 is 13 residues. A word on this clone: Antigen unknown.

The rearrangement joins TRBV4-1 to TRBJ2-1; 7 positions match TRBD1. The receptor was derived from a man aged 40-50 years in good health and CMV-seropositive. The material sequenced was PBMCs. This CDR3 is CASSRTGENEQFF. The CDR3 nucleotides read TGCGCCAGCAGCCGTACAGGGGAGAATGAGCAGTTCTTC.